This T cell receptor beta chain derives from a study of siplizumab effects on memory and regulatory T cells. The study's findings and limits: Just a small share of alloreactive clones was traced back to unstimulated subsets. Under siplizumab, an average around 64% of mappable alloreactive CD4+ clones were Treg-derived, compared with 26.9% in controls.

The table came from immunoSEQ multiplex PCR; TCRdb's copy has only in-frame clones and leaves some out. The sample includes about 66,000 clones, roughly 97% of them seen just once. As regards this clone: Its antigen is unknown.

The V gene lost 6 bases and the J gene lost 2 bases, with 10 bases spanning the gap. This CDR3 contains 13 residues. The V gene's germline CDR1 is SNHLY and CDR2 FYNNEI. The sequence was obtained from a human donor in good health. The chain links TRBV2 to TRBJ2-5, with D perhaps TRBD1 (5 bases). The specimen was naive CD8+ T cells sorted from blood. CDR3 in amino acids: CASRWAGQETQYF. The CDR3 bases are TGTGCCAGCAGGTGGGCAGGGCAAGAGACCCAGTACTTC.